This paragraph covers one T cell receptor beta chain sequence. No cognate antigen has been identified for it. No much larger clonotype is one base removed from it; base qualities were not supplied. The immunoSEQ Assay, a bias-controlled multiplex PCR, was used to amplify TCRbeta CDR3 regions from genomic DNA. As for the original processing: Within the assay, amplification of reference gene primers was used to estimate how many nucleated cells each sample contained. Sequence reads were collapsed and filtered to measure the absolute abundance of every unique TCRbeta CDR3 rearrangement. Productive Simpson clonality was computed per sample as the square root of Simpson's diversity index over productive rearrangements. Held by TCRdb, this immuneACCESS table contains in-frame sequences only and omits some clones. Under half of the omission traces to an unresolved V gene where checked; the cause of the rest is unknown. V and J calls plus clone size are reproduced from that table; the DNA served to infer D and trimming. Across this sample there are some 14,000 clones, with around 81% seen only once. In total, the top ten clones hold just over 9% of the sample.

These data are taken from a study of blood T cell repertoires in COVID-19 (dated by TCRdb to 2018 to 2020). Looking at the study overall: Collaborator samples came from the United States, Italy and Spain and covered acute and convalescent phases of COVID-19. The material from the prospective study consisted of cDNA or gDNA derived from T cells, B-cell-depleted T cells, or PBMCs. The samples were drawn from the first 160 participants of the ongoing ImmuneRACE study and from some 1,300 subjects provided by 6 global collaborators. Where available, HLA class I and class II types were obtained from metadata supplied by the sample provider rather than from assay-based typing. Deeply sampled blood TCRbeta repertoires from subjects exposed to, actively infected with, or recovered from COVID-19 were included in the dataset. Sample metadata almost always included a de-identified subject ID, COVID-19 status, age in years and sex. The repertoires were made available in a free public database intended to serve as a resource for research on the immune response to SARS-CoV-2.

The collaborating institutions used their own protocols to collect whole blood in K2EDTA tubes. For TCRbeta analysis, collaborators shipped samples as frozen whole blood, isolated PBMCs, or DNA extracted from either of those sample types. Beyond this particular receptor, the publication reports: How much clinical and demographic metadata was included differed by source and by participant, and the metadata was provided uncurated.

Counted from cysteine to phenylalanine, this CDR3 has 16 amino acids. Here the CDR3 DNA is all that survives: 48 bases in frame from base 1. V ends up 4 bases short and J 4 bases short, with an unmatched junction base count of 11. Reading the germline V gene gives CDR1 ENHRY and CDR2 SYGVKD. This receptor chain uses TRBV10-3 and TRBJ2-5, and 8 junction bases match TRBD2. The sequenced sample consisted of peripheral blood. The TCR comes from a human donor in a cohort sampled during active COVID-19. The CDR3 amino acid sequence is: CAISGDSGIQRETQYF. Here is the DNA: TGTGCCATCAGTGGGGATAGCGGGATCCAGCGAGAGACCCAGTACTTC.